Shown below are 14 T cell receptor beta chains from a single sample sequenced in a study of CD4 T cells in relation to SARS-CoV-2 and coronaviruses (dated by TCRdb to about 2021). The library was prepared using the immunoSEQ multiplex PCR assay. Entries here come from immuneACCESS through TCRdb and include only in-frame sequences with V and J called. Some clones fail to appear in such tables; in the studies checked, an unresolved V gene covers under half of the shortfall, and the cause of the remainder is unknown. The sample table contains about 26,000 clones; only one count was recorded for roughly four fifths of them. The ten largest clones add up to 10% of the sample. CD4+ T cells from unexposed donors were collected before the COVID-19 pandemic (2011-2018). Following 10 days of culture, the EasySep CD4+ T cell isolation kit was used to isolate CD4+ T cells. For these receptors, no antigen is known.

Sequenced sample: CD4+ T cells from PBMCs, cultured in vitro. The source is a human donor in good health.

This clone was counted a few times. The chain uses TRBV9 and TRBJ1-6, with D unresolved. Germline V lookup: CDR1 SGDLS, CDR2 YYNGEE. The V end was cut by 2 bases, the J end by 9 bases, with 15 bases between. The CDR3 is made up of 15 amino acids. Here the CDR3 reads CASSVLDTEGSPLHF. The CDR3 nucleotides read TGTGCCAGCAGCGTCCTTGACACTGAGGGTTCACCCCTCCACTTT.

In this sample, this clone turned up a few times. The chain carries TRBV5-8 and TRBJ1-1, with D perhaps matching TRBD1 (5 bases). This CDR3 comprises 14 residues. Germline lookup yields CDR1 SGHTS and CDR2 YDEGEE. V was shortened by 1 base and J by 10 bases, with 17 bases between the two germline ends. The CDR3 loop is CASSLKAIRGGAFF. DNA of the CDR3: TGTGCCAGCAGCTTGAAGGCAATTCGGGGGGGAGCTTTCTTT.

V usage is TRBV7-2 and J usage is TRBJ1-2, with D hard to call. The CDR3 spans 12 residues. The germline gives CDR1 SGHTA, CDR2 FQGNSA. Trimming took off 1 base at V and 8 bases at J, with 8 bases between the two ends. The CDR3 sequence: CASSLDGYGYTF. CDR3 DNA: TGTGCCAGCAGCTTAGACGGTTACGGCTACACCTTC.

The chain uses TRBV19 and TRBJ2-1; 13 bases are a match to TRBD2. The CDR3 contains 18 residues. Trimming cost V 4 bases and J 3 bases; bases outside gene matches: 9. CDR1 and CDR2 (germline): LNHDA, SQIVND (reference sequence). The CDR3 is CASSKTSGGLSHYNEQFF. The CDR3 coding sequence is TGTGCCAGTAGTAAGACTAGCGGGGGGCTTTCCCACTACAATGAGCAGTTCTTC.

The chain combines TRBV23-1 with TRBJ2-5, with 9 bases that match TRBD1. Being an ORF, TRBV23-1 has a function that is uncertain. The CDR3 sequence is 17 residues long. Losses at the gene ends were 0 bases for V and 2 bases for J; bases not matched to a gene: 7. CDR3 DNA: TGCGCCAGCAGTCAATCCCCCCGACAGGGGGAGCAAGAGACCCAGTACTTC. Translated: CASSQSPRQGEQETQYF.

The chain is built from TRBV27 and TRBJ2-7, with 11 bases lining up with TRBD1. The germline CDR1 and CDR2 sequences are MNHEY and SMNVEV (reference sequence). The CDR3 consists of 14 residues. Germline trimming cut 5 bases from V and 3 bases from J; bases unmatched to any gene: 3. The CDR3 loop is CASSLGQGGYEQYF. DNA for the CDR3: TGTGCCAGCAGTCTGGGACAGGGGGGCTACGAGCAGTACTTC.

A few counts support this clone. The chain links TRBV6-2 or TRBV6-3 to TRBJ1-2, with D unclear. V lost 2 bases and J 5 bases, leaving 9 bases between the germline ends. The CDR3 is 13 residues long. Germline assignment: CDR1 MNHEY and CDR2 SVGEGT. In nucleotides, the CDR3 is TGTGCCAGCAGTTACGCCGCGAAGTATGGCTACACCTTC. Amino acids: CASSYAAKYGYTF.

The V gene is TRBV7-2, the J gene TRBJ1-2, with a weak D call TRBD1 (5 bases). V lost 2 bases, J lost 2 bases, and 12 bases lay in between. The CDR3 has 15 amino acids. Germline CDR1 reads SGHTA; CDR2 reads FQGNSA. CDR3 in DNA: TGTGCCAGCAGCTTAACAGGAAGAGGGAACTATGGCTACACCTTC. Translated: CASSLTGRGNYGYTF.

This rearrangement joins TRBV2 to TRBJ2-7; 7 bases match TRBD1. The germline CDR1 and CDR2 sequences are SNHLY and FYNNEI. The CDR3 totals 14 residues. V shed 3 bases and J 3 bases; nucleotides not matched to a gene: 5. CDR3 residues: CASSDRTGGYEQYF. The CDR3 DNA reads as TGTGCCAGCAGTGATAGGACAGGAGGCTACGAGCAGTACTTC.

A single count supports this clone. V is TRBV24-1 and J is TRBJ2-1; TRBD2 agrees at 8 bases. Germline V gene data show CDR1 as KGHDR and CDR2 as SFDVKD. The CDR3 is 18 residues long. V dropped 5 bases and J dropped 2; count of bases not matched to a gene: 13. The CDR3 sequence is CATSAAGAVGRAYNEQFF. CDR3 bases: TGTGCCACCAGTGCAGCGGGAGCCGTAGGGCGGGCCTACAATGAGCAGTTCTTC.

This chain connects TRBV19 to TRBJ2-1, with no clear D. Trimming cost V 5 bases and J 5 bases, with 10 bases left between them. This CDR3 is built from 13 residues. Germline V CDR1 and CDR2: LNHDA, SQIVND (reference sequence). The chain's CDR3 is CASSWLGDNEQFF. DNA of the CDR3: TGTGCCAGTAGTTGGCTCGGCGACAATGAGCAGTTCTTC.

This chain uses TRBV6-1 with TRBJ2-3, with D possibly matching TRBD1 (7 bases). The V gene lost 5 bases and the J gene lost 4 bases, with 22 bases spanning the gap. The CDR3 consists of 17 residues. The V gene's germline CDR1 is MNHNS and CDR2 SASEGT. This chain's CDR3 is CASSKEGREQGSDTQYF. The CDR3 coding sequence is TGTGCCAGCAGTAAAGAAGGGCGGGAACAGGGGTCAGATACGCAGTATTTT.

The rearrangement joins TRBV9 to TRBJ2-1; 9 nucleotides match TRBD1. CDR3 size: 16 residues. V lost 4 bases, J lost 3 bases, and 8 bases stayed unmatched. Germline CDR1 SGDLS, CDR2 YYNGEE. For the CDR3, the DNA is TGTGCCAGCAGCCCAAGTACAGGGGGCTACTACAATGAGCAGTTCTTC. It specifies CASSPSTGGYYNEQFF.

V and J are TRBV4-1 and TRBJ2-5; tentative D call: TRBD2 (6 bases). Trimming took off 1 base at V and 5 bases at J, with 20 bases between the two ends. The V gene's germline CDR1 is MGHRA and CDR2 YSYEKL. The CDR3 spans 17 residues. The CDR3 loop reads CASSQGRGGNRQETQYF. The CDR3 DNA sequence: TGCGCCAGCAGCCAAGGGAGGGGCGGGAACCGTCAGGAGACCCAGTACTTC.